This TCR beta chain was captured by sequencing in a study of shared clonotypes between healthy human individuals. Of note for this clone: The target antigen is unknown.

Every donor, a Caucasian adult, lived in Nashville, Tennessee. Study-level results: Non-shared clonotypes had lower generation probabilities than clonotypes shared by all four sorted-subset donors. Incompleteness in sorted-subset sequencing, despite large depth, was shown by rarefaction. What naive subsets generally showed was a larger estimated richness than memory subsets showed.

Assay: immunoSEQ multiplex PCR; the TCRdb copy retains only in-frame clones and omits some. The sample has 2 million to 2.5 million clones, around 95% seen once. V lost 6 bases and J lost 8; bases outside the gene matches: 11. CDR3 length equals 15 residues. Looked up from germline, CDR1 is MNHEY and CDR2 is SVGAGI. Sequences were obtained from naive CD4+ T cells sorted from blood. Sample subset: CD45RA+ positively selected. The receptor comes from a young man in good health. The chain uses TRBV6-5 and TRBJ2-1; 9 bases agree with TRBD1. CDR3 loop: CASSSTRDRVYEQFF. The CDR3 DNA reads TGTGCCAGCAGCTCAACACGGGACAGGGTGTATGAGCAGTTCTTC.